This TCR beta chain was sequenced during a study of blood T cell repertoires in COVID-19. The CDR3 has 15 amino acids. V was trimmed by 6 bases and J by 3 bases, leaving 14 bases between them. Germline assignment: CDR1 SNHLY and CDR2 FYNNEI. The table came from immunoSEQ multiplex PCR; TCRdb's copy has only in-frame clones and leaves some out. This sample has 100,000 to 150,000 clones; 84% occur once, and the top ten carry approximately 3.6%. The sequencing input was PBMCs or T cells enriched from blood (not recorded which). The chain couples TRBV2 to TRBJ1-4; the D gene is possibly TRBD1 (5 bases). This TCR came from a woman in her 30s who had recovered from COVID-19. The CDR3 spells CASRNLGGANEKLFF. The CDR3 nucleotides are TGTGCCAGCAGGAACCTCGGGGGGGCTAATGAAAAACTGTTTTTT.